This is a list of T cell receptor beta chains from one sample in a study of control samples from healthy donors and cancer patients. TCRdb's table, derived via immunoSEQ multiplex PCR, lists solely in-frame clones and lacks some. Of about 160,000 clones listed, more than 85% are singletons. The sequenced sample consisted of blood. Receptors were obtained from a woman younger than 45 in good health. Both conserved end residues are part of each CDR3. The order of the fields is D gene, V gene, CDR3 length, clone size, J gene, CDR3 protein, CDR3 DNA. A D gene is named only where the DNA matches it firmly. Clone size appears in some rows only: once, few, many, or a class for an expanded clone.

-	TRBV2	13	-	TRBJ2-7	CASSGDGLYEQYF	TGTGCCAGCAGTGGGGACGGCCTCTACGAGCAGTACTTC
TRBD1	TRBV19	14	-	TRBJ2-1	CASSWDSSYNEQFF	TGTGCCAGTAGCTGGGACAGTTCCTACAATGAGCAGTTCTTC
-	TRBV30	15	-	TRBJ2-1	CAWSARLLSYNEQFF	TGTGCCTGGAGTGCACGACTTTTGTCATACAATGAGCAGTTCTTC
TRBD1	TRBV6-5	12	once	TRBJ2-7	CASSYRGREQYF	TGTGCCAGCAGTTACAGGGGGCGAGAGCAGTACTTC
-	TRBV7-8	15	-	TRBJ2-1	CASSPPFYSYNEQFF	TGTGCCAGCAGCCCACCTTTCTACTCCTACAATGAGCAGTTCTTC
-	TRBV24-1	13	-	TRBJ1-3	CATRGGPGNTIYF	TGTGCCACCCGCGGGGGCCCTGGAAACACCATATATTTT
-	TRBV3-1/TRBV3-2	13	-	TRBJ2-1	CASSQVLEPEQFF	TGTGCCAGCAGCCAAGTTCTCGAACCGGAGCAGTTCTTC
TRBD1	TRBV24-1	13	-	TRBJ1-1	CATSDQDRDEAFF	TGTGCCACCAGTGACCAGGACAGGGATGAAGCTTTCTTT
-	TRBV4-1	15	-	TRBJ2-7	CASSQGLADTYEQYF	TGCGCCAGCAGCCAAGGCTTGGCGGATACCTACGAGCAGTACTTC
TRBD2	TRBV9	14	-	TRBJ2-2	CASSVRGSTGELFF	TGTGCCAGCAGCGTACGCGGGAGCACCGGGGAGCTGTTTTTT
TRBD1	TRBV7-3	15	-	TRBJ2-3	CASSWDRGPTDTQYF	TGTGCCAGCAGCTGGGACAGGGGGCCCACAGATACGCAGTATTTT
TRBD2	TRBV6-2/TRBV6-3	18	-	TRBJ2-1	CASSRGGLAGGPYNEQFF	TGTGCCAGCAGTCGGGGGGGACTAGCGGGAGGGCCCTACAATGAGCAGTTCTTC
-	TRBV5-6	11	-	TRBJ2-3	CASSASDTQYF	TGTGCCAGCAGCGCCTCAGATACGCAGTATTTT
TRBD1	TRBV25-1	16	-	TRBJ1-6	CASSAGPQGASSPLHF	TGTGCCAGCAGTGCAGGACCACAGGGGGCGTCTTCACCCCTCCACTTT
TRBD1	TRBV12-3/TRBV12-4	13	-	TRBJ1-5	CASSLTGGQPQHF	TGTGCCAGCAGTCTAACAGGGGGGCAGCCCCAGCATTTT
TRBD1	TRBV28	15	-	TRBJ1-3	CASSPTTGTGNTIYF	TGTGCCAGCAGTCCCACGACAGGGACCGGAAACACCATATATTTT
-	TRBV19	15	-	TRBJ2-7	CATSNLLTDTYEQYF	TGTGCCACTAGTAATCTTTTGACAGACACCTACGAGCAGTACTTC
-	TRBV28	11	-	TRBJ1-5	CASSYDQPQHF	TGTGCCAGCAGTTATGATCAGCCCCAGCATTTT
-	TRBV6-2/TRBV6-3	13	-	TRBJ2-7	CASSPRMTYEQYF	TGTGCCAGCAGTCCCAGGATGACCTACGAGCAGTACTTC
-	TRBV3-1/TRBV3-2	15	-	TRBJ2-2	CASSHWVANTGELFF	TGTGCCAGCAGCCATTGGGTAGCGAACACCGGGGAGCTGTTTTTT
-	TRBV4-1	15	-	TRBJ1-3	CASSAQGASGNTIYF	TGCGCCAGCAGCGCCCAGGGAGCCTCTGGAAACACCATATATTTT
-	TRBV20-1	11	-	TRBJ1-1	CSASWDTEAFF	TGCAGTGCTAGTTGGGACACTGAAGCTTTCTTT
-	TRBV20-1	11	once	TRBJ1-1	CSAQGNTEAFF	TGCAGTGCCCAGGGGAACACTGAAGCTTTCTTT
-	TRBV3-1/TRBV3-2	15	-	TRBJ1-6	CASSQAYGRHSPLHF	TGTGCCAGCAGCCAAGCGTACGGGAGGCATTCACCCCTCCACTTT
-	TRBV12-3/TRBV12-4	12	-	TRBJ1-1	CASSFPHTEAFF	TGTGCCAGCAGTTTCCCACACACTGAAGCTTTCTTT
-	TRBV11-2	14	-	TRBJ2-7	CASNGGASAYEQYF	TGTGCCAGCAACGGGGGCGCCTCAGCCTACGAGCAGTACTTC
-	TRBV5-1	16	-	TRBJ2-7	CASSLGGTGTVYEQYF	TGCGCCAGCAGCTTGGGGGGAACCGGGACGGTATACGAGCAGTACTTC
TRBD1	TRBV27	16	once	TRBJ1-4	CASGDQTGGTNEKLFF	TGTGCCAGCGGGGACCAGACAGGGGGCACTAATGAAAAACTGTTTTTT
-	TRBV7-8	14	-	TRBJ1-2	CASSSRFLLYGYTF	TGTGCCAGCAGCTCTAGGTTCCTCCTCTATGGCTACACCTTC
-	TRBV5-1	13	-	TRBJ2-7	CASSLASSYEQYF	TGCGCCAGCAGCTTGGCCTCATCCTACGAGCAGTACTTC
-	TRBV5-6	11	-	TRBJ2-5	CASSFRETQYF	TGTGCCAGCAGCTTCCGGGAGACCCAGTACTTC
TRBD2	TRBV23-1	15	-	TRBJ2-7	CASSQSRREVYEQYF	TGCGCCAGCAGTCAATCGCGGCGGGAGGTCTACGAGCAGTACTTC
-	TRBV7-9	15	once	TRBJ2-1	CASSFTGSSYNEQFF	TGTGCCAGCAGCTTCACCGGGAGCTCCTACAATGAGCAGTTCTTC
-	TRBV5-6	12	-	TRBJ2-1	CASSLAAVEQFF	TGTGCCAGCAGCTTGGCTGCGGTTGAGCAGTTCTTC
TRBD2	TRBV28	16	once	TRBJ2-1	CASSLTTSGSHNEQFF	TGTGCCAGCAGTTTGACAACTAGCGGGAGCCACAATGAGCAGTTCTTC
TRBD1	TRBV7-2	16	-	TRBJ1-4	CASSLVGQGQNEKLFF	TGTGCCAGCAGCTTAGTAGGACAGGGGCAAAATGAAAAACTGTTTTTT
-	TRBV12-3/TRBV12-4	13	-	TRBJ2-1	CASSPSVDNEQFF	TGTGCCAGCAGCCCCTCGGTAGACAATGAGCAGTTCTTC
TRBD1	TRBV18	13	-	TRBJ2-2	CASSDRVSGELFF	TGTGCCAGCTCAGACAGGGTTTCCGGGGAGCTGTTTTTT
-	TRBV5-6	13	-	TRBJ1-1	CASSLGGKTEAFF	TGTGCCAGCAGCTTGGGTGGGAAAACTGAAGCTTTCTTT
TRBD1	TRBV7-2	13	-	TRBJ2-7	CASSGPGQGSQYF	TGTGCCAGCAGCGGGCCGGGACAGGGGTCGCAGTACTTC
-	TRBV7-9	16	-	TRBJ1-6	CASSSVQGSSNSPLHF	TGTGCCAGCAGCTCGGTGCAGGGATCGAGTAATTCACCCCTCCACTTT
-	TRBV6-5	13	-	TRBJ1-1	CASTPTENTEAFF	TGTGCCAGCACTCCGACAGAGAACACTGAAGCTTTCTTT
TRBD1	TRBV5-1	14	once	TRBJ1-1	CASSFGTGVTEAFF	TGCGCCAGCAGCTTCGGGACAGGGGTGACTGAAGCTTTCTTT
TRBD2	TRBV7-9	17	-	TRBJ2-1	CASSRRLAGAAYNEQFF	TGTGCCAGCAGCCGCCGACTAGCGGGAGCCGCCTACAATGAGCAGTTCTTC
TRBD2	TRBV9	14	once	TRBJ2-3	CASSGSGRRDTQYF	TGTGCCAGCAGCGGGAGCGGGAGAAGAGATACGCAGTATTTT
TRBD1	TRBV6-5	15	-	TRBJ2-5	CASSYSTTGLETQYF	TGTGCCAGCAGTTACTCGACGACAGGGTTAGAGACCCAGTACTTC
-	TRBV4-1	14	-	TRBJ1-5	CASSAEEGDQPQHF	TGCGCCAGCAGCGCCGAGGAAGGGGATCAGCCCCAGCATTTT
TRBD2	TRBV13	18	-	TRBJ2-3	CASSAGASGPISTDTQYF	TGTGCCAGCAGCGCCGGGGCTAGCGGTCCTATCAGCACAGATACGCAGTATTTT
-	TRBV4-2	14	few	TRBJ1-5	CASIQRTLNQPQHF	TGTGCCAGCATCCAACGGACGCTTAATCAGCCCCAGCATTTT
-	TRBV4-1	17	-	TRBJ1-1	CASSQGILDRRNTEAFF	TGCGCCAGCAGCCAGGGGATCCTAGACAGGCGGAACACTGAAGCTTTCTTT
-	TRBV30	13	-	TRBJ2-7	CAWKPSGLGEQYF	TGTGCCTGGAAGCCTTCGGGTTTGGGGGAGCAGTACTTC
TRBD1	TRBV5-1	14	-	TRBJ1-1	CASSLQGGNTEAFF	TGCGCCAGCAGCCTACAGGGGGGGAACACTGAAGCTTTCTTT
TRBD2	TRBV5-6	14	-	TRBJ2-7	CASSCPSGSCEQYF	TGTGCCAGCAGCTGCCCTAGCGGGAGTTGCGAGCAGTACTTC